This TCR beta chain was observed in a study of T-cell memory formation after mild COVID-19. The CDR3 sequence is 13 residues long. After removal of 6 bases from V and 5 bases from J, the junction contained 9 bases not matched to a gene. Germline-derived CDR1 and CDR2 are DFQATT and SNEGSKA (reference sequence). TCRdb reprocessed the 5' RACE reads with MiXCR, giving one entry per CDR3 protein. The data hold 580,000 or so distinct CDR3 sequences, with 15% to 20% observed a single time. Sequencing used PBMCs or a T cell subset sorted from them (not recorded which). This clonotype was sampled from an adult woman who had mild COVID-19 (a few samples of this study predate the infection). Cell type and time point are not known. V gene TRBV20-1 combines with J gene TRBJ2-7, with 8 nucleotides matching TRBD1. The CDR3 sequence is CSALPGGGHEQYF. In DNA, the CDR3 is TGCAGTGCATTACCAGGGGGCGGCCACGAGCAGTACTTC.